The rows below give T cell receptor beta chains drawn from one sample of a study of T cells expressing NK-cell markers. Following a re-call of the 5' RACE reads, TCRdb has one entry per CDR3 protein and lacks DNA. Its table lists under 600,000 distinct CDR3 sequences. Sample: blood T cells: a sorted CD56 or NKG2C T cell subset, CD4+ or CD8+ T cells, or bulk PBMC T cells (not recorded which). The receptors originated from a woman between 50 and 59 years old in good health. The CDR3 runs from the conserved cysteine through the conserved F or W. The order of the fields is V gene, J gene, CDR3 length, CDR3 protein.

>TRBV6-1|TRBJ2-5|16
CASSKRTSGNQETQYF
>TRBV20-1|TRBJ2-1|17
CSARTRRAERLYNEQFF
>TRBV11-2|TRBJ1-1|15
CASSLAPGTGTEAFF
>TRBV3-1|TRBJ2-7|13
CASSQDSDTKQYF
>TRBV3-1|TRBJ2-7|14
CASSLSGRPYEQYF
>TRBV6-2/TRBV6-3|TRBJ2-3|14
CASSPAGVLDTQYF
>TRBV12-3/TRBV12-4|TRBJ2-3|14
CASSLAGAGDTQYF
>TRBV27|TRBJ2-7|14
CASSPGTGKYEQYF
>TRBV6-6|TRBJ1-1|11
CASSYRSEAFF
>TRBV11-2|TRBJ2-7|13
CASSFRTSYEQYF
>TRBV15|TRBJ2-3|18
CATSRGRLAGGSTDTQYF
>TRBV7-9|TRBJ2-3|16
CASSPSPRDLTDTQYF
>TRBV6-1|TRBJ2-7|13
CAGGPSGTHEQYF
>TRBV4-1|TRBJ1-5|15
CASSQDRGATQPQHF
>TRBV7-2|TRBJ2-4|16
CASSSGVGLGPIIQYF
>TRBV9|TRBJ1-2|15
CASSLTTGGRGGYTF
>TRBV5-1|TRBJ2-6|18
CASSLGLTASSGANVLTF
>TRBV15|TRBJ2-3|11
CATQGADTQYF
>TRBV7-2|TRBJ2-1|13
CASSLLRANEQFF
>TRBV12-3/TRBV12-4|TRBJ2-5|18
CASSYLVGSGSNWKTQYF
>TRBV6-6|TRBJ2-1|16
CASSFLRTLSYNEQFF
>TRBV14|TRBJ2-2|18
CASSGIYTWEPNTGELFF
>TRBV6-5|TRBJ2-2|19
CASSYSTQAGLANTGELFF
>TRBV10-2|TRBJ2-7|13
CASLSGGSYEQYF
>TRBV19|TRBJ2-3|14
CASNSAISTDTQYF
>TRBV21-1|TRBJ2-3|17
CASSNLTENSSTDTQYF
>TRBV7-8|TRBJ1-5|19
CASSSITRGGIGSNQPQHF
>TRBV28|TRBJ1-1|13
CASSLTMGTEAFF
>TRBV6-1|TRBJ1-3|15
CASSFGGSSGNTIYF
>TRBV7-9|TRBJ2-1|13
CASSENWGNEQFF
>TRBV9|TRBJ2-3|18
CASSVEGAGSESIDTQYF
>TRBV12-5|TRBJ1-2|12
CASGSGQEGYTF
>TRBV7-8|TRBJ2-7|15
CASSLEAGTGYEQYF
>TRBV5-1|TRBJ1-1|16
CASSDIQGTYPTEAFF
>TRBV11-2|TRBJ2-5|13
CASTYLNGEAQYF
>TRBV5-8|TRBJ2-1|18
CASFGRRRSLSSYNEQFF
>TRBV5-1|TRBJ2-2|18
CASSVGLAGVREAGELFF
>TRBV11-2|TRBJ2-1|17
CASSIGASGGSYNEQFF
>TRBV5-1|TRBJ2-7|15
CASSFAQRSTGEQYF
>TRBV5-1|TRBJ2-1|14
CASRRTGSLNEQFF
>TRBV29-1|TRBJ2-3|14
CSVPRERVTDTQYF
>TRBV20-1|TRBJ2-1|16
CSARKDSLLLFNEQFF
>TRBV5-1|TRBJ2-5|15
CASSRTGTSVETQYF
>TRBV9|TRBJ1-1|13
CASSEDRNTEAFF
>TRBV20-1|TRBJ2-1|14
CSASGDIRTNEQFF
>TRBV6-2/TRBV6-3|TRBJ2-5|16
CASSYWTSGHPETQYF
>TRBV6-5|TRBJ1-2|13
CASSVRDREFYTF
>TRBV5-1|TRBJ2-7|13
CASSLGGFDEQYF
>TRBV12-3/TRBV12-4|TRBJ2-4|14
CASRLAGPGDIQYF
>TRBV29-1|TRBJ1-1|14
CSVGGPRGKTEAFF
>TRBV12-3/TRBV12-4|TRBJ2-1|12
CASRRTYNEQFF
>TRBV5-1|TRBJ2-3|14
CASSLTRSPDTQYF
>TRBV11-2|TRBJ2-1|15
CASSSRGGLMNEQFF
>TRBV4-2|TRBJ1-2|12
CASSRDNGGYTF